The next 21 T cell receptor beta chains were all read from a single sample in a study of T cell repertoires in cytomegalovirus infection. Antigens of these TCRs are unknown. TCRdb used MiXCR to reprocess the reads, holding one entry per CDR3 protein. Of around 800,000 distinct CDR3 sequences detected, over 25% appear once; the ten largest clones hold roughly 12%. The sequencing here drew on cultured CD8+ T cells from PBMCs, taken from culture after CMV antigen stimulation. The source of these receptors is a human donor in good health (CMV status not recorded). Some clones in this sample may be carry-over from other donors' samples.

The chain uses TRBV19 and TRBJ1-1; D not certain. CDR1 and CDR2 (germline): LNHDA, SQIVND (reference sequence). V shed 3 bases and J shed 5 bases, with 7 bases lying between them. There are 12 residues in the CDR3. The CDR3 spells CASSMYETEAFF. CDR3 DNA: TGTGCCAGTAGTATGTACGAAACTGAAGCTTTCTTT. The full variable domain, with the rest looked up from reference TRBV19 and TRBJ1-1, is DGGITQSPKYLFRKEGQNVTLSCEQNLNHDAMYWYRQDPGQGLRLIYYSQIVNDFQKGDIAEGYSVSREKKESFPLTVTSAQKNPTAFYLCASSMYETEAFFGQGTRLTVV.

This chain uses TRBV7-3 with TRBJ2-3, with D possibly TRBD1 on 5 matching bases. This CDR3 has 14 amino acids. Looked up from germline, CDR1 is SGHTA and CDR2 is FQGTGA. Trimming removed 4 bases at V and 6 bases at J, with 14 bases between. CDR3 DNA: TGTGCCAGCAGCTCTTCAGTGGGGCGGGATACGCAGTATTTT. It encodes CASSSSVGRDTQYF.

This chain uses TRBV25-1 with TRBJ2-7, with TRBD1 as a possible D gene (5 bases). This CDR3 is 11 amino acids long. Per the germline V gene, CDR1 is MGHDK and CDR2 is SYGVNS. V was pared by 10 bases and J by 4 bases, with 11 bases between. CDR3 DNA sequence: TGTGCCACCGGACAAGCGTACGAGCAGTACTTC. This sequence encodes CATGQAYEQYF.

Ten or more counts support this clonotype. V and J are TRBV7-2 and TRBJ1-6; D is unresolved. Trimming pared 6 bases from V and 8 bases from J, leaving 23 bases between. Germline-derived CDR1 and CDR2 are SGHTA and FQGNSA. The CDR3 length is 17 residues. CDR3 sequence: CASSPELGSKVDSPLHF. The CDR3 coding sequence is TGTGCCAGCAGTCCCGAGTTGGGCAGCAAGGTGGATTCACCCCTCCACTTT.

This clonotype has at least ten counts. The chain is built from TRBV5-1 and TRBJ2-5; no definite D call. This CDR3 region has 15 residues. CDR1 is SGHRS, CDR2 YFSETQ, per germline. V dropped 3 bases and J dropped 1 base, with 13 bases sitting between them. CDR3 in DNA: TGCGCCAGCAGCTGGAACGCCAGGACCCAAGAGACCCAGTACTTC. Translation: CASSWNARTQETQYF.

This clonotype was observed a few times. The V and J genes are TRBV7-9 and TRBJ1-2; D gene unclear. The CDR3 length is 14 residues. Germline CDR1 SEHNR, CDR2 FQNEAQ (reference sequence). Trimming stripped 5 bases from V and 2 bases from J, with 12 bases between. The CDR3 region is CASSASFRNYGYTF. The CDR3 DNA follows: TGTGCCAGCAGCGCATCCTTTCGCAACTATGGCTACACCTTC.

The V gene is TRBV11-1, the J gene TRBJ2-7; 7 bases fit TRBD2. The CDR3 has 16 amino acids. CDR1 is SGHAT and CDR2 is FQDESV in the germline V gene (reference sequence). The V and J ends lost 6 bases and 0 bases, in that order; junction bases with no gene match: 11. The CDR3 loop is CASSLPRGVSSYEQYF. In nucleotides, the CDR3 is TGTGCCAGCAGTTTACCTCGGGGGGTAAGCTCCTACGAGCAGTACTTC.

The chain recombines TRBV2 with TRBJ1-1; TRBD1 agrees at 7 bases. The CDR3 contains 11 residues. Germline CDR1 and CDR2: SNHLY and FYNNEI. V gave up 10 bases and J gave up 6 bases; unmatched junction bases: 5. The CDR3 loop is CATRTGSEAFF. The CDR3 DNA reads TGTGCCACCCGGACAGGTTCTGAAGCTTTCTTT.

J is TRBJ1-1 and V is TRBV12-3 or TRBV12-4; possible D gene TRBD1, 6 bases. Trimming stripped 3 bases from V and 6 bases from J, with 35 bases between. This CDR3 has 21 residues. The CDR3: CASSFRRRNGQGRAGAAEAFF. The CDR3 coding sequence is TGTGCCAGCAGTTTTCGGCGAAGAAACGGGCAGGGGAGGGCTGGGGCGGCTGAAGCTTTCTTT.

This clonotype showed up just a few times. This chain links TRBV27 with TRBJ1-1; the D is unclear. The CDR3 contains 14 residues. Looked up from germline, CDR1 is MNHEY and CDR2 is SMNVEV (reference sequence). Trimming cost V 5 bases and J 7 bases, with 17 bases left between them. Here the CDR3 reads CASSPDTPPGEAFF. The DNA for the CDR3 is TGTGCCAGCAGTCCTGACACCCCCCCAGGTGAAGCTTTCTTT.

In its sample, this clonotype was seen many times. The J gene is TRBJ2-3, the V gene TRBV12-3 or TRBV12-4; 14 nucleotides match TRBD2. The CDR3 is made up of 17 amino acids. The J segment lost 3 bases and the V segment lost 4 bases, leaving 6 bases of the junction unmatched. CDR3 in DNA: TGTGCCAGCAGTTCGTTAAGGACTAGCGGGGGGACAGATACGCAGTATTTT. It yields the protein CASSSLRTSGGTDTQYF.

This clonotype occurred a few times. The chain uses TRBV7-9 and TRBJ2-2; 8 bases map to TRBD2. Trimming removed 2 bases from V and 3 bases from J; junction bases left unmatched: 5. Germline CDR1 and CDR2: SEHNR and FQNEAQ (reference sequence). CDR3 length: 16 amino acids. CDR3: CASSLSAGVYTGELFF. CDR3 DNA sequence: TGTGCCAGCAGCTTATCAGCGGGGGTGTACACCGGGGAGCTGTTTTTT.

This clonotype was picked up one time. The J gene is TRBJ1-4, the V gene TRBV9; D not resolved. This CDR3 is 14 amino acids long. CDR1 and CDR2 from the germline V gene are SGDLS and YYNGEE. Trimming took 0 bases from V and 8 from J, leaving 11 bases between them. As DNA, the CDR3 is TGTGCCAGCAGCGTAGGGGCAGGAGGGGAAAAACTGTTTTTT. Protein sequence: CASSVGAGGEKLFF.

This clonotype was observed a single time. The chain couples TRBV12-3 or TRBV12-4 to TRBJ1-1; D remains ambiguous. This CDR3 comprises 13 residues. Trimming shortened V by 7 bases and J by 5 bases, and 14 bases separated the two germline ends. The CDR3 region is CASIGRGRTEAFF. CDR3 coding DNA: TGTGCCAGCATTGGGAGAGGGAGAACTGAAGCTTTCTTT.

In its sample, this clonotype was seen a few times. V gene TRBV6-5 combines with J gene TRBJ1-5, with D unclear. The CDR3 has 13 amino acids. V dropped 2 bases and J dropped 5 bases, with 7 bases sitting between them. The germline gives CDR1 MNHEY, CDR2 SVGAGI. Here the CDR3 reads CASSYVADQPQHF. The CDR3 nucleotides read TGTGCCAGCAGTTACGTCGCGGATCAGCCCCAGCATTTT.

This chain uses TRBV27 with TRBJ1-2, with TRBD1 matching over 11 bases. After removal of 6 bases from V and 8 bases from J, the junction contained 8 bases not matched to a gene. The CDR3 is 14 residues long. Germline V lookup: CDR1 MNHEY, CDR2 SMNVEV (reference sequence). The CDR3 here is CASSQGQGAFGYTF. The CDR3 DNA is TGTGCCAGCAGCCAAGGACAGGGGGCCTTCGGCTACACCTTC.

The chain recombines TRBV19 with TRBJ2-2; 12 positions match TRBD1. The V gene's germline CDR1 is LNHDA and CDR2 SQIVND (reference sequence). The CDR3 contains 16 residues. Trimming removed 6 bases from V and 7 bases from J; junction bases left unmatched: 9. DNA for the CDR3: TGTGCCAGTAGCCCTTCGGGACAGGGGGCAGGCGGGGAGCTGTTTTTT. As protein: CASSPSGQGAGGELFF.

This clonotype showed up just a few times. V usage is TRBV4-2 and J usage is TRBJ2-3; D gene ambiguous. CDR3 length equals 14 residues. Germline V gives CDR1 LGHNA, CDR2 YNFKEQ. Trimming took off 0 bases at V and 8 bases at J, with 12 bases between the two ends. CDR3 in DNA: TGTGCCAGCAGCCAAGAAGAAACAGTCTCTACGCAGTATTTT. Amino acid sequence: CASSQEETVSTQYF.

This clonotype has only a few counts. The CDR3 sequence: CASSYRLQGAGAEAFF. The CDR3 nucleotides are TGTGCCAGCAGTTATAGGCTACAGGGGGCAGGAGCTGAAGCTTTCTTT. The V gene is TRBV6-2 or TRBV6-3, the J gene TRBJ1-1; 9 bases align to TRBD1. Unmatched junction bases numbered 11, after V lost 3 bases and J lost 6 bases. Germline V CDR1 and CDR2: MNHEY, SVGEGT. This CDR3 comprises 16 residues.

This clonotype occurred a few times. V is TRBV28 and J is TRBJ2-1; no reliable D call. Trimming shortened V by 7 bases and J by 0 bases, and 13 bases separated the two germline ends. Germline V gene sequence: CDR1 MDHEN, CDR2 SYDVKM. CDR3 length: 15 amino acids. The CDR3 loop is CASTSGGVSYNEQFF. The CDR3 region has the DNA TGTGCCAGCACCTCCGGTGGGGTCTCCTACAATGAGCAGTTCTTC.

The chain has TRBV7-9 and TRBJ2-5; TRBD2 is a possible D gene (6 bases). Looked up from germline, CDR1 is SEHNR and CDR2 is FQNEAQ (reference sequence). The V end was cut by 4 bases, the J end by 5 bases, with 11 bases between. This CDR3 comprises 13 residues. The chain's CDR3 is CASSSYGGETQYF. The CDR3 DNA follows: TGTGCCAGCAGCTCCTATGGGGGGGAGACCCAGTACTTC.